The rows below give T cell receptor beta chains drawn from one sample of a study of T cells in Graves' hyperthyroidism and ophthalmopathy. MiXCR, run by TCRdb on the multiplex PCR reads, gives a single entry per CDR3 protein. This sample yields roughly 710,000 distinct CDR3 sequences, of which around 40% are seen a single time; around 31% belongs to the top ten. Sequencing was performed on blood. Receptors were obtained from a middle-aged woman with Graves' hyperthyroidism. The conserved cysteine and the conserved F or W are not part of the CDR3 here.

j_call | v_call | cdr3_aa
TRBJ1-1 | TRBV7-2 | ASSLALDRMRTEAF
TRBJ1-2 | TRBV7-8 | ASRLLTGEGGYT
TRBJ2-5 | TRBV20-1 | SAMGTGGDETQY
TRBJ2-2 | TRBV10-3 | ATRGGDRDGELF
TRBJ2-7 | TRBV4-1 | ASSQRASYEQY
TRBJ2-2 | TRBV2 | ASVMSSFTGELF
TRBJ2-2 | TRBV5-1 | ASSKGQNTGELF
TRBJ2-3 | TRBV7-9 | ASSLNSNGDTQY
- | TRBV19 | ATSLDRANEQF
TRBJ2-7 | TRBV6-5 | ASSYSALREQY
TRBJ2-7 | TRBV21-1 | ASTEGGDDYSYEQY
TRBJ2-7 | TRBV25-1 | ASSKGGGQFYEQY
TRBJ2-5 | TRBV20-1 | SARGSPQETQY
TRBJ2-7 | TRBV6-5 | ASSYSFGEQY
TRBJ1-6 | TRBV7-9 | AGGVLNSPLH
TRBJ1-6 | TRBV9 | ASSPRENTSPLH
TRBJ1-4 | TRBV2 | ASSASQGPEEKLF
TRBJ2-7 | TRBV28 | ASSGLGQGTYEQY
TRBJ2-7 | TRBV6-1 | ASTLSSGSYEQY
TRBJ1-5 | TRBV20-1 | SASRGGGQPQH
TRBJ1-1 | TRBV10-2 | ASSSAITNTEVF
TRBJ1-2 | TRBV19 | ASSTGVAASNYGYT
TRBJ1-4 | TRBV20-1 | SASGNTNEKLF
TRBJ1-6 | TRBV7-2 | ASSSRASPLH
TRBJ1-2 | TRBV12-3/TRBV12-4 | ASSFPGVDYGYT
TRBJ1-1 | TRBV5-6 | ASSFRRLEAF
TRBJ1-5 | TRBV2 | ASSVTGGQPQH
TRBJ2-6 | TRBV24-1 | ATETGMPPVLT
TRBJ2-2 | TRBV7-3 | ASRRLAGGELF
TRBJ1-5 | TRBV3-1 | ASSPLGPNNQPQH
TRBJ1-5 | TRBV9 | ASSSTGQADQPQH
TRBJ1-1 | TRBV29-1 | STYPGWQGRTEAF
TRBJ1-3 | TRBV18 | ASSPPTGGVNTIY
TRBJ1-1 | TRBV25-1 | ASSARGTLRADTEAF
TRBJ1-4 | TRBV5-5 | ASSTGTGRHEKLF